The next 27 T cell receptor beta chains were all read from a single sample in a study of blood T cell repertoires in COVID-19. Sequencing used immunoSEQ multiplex PCR; TCRdb keeps in-frame clones, though not all of them. The data hold fewer than 65,000 clones, with about nine tenths observed a single time. The sequenced sample consisted of peripheral blood. These receptor sequences come from a woman of 80 years or more with acute or convalescent COVID-19.

CDR3: CASSSPGSRTGDVAFF. The CDR3, as DNA: TGTGCCAGCAGTTCCCCCGGGTCTCGGACAGGAGACGTAGCTTTCTTT. The chain links TRBV27 to TRBJ1-1; TRBD1 agrees at 7 bases. Germline V gene lookup returns CDR1 MNHEY and CDR2 SMNVEV (reference sequence). CDR3 length: 16 residues. J was trimmed by 10 bases and V by 4 bases; bases with no gene match: 18.

The chain recombines TRBV3-1 (or the pseudogene TRBV3-2) with TRBJ1-3, with D perhaps matching TRBD1 (6 bases). CDR3 length: 16 amino acids. Trimming stripped 4 bases from V and 1 base from J, with 14 bases between. CDR1 is LGHDT and CDR2 is YNNKEL in the germline V gene (reference sequence). The CDR3: CASSPKIQGSGNTIYF. The CDR3 bases are TGTGCCAGCAGCCCCAAGATCCAGGGGTCTGGAAACACCATATATTTT.

The table lists this clone with a count of one. The chain couples TRBV19 to TRBJ1-1; unclear D gene. The CDR3 has 16 amino acids. The V gene's germline CDR1 is LNHDA and CDR2 SQIVND (reference sequence). The V gene lost 3 bases and the J gene lost 0 bases, with 14 bases spanning the gap. The CDR3 sequence is CASSMVGYGMNTEAFF. As DNA, the CDR3 is TGTGCCAGTAGTATGGTAGGGTACGGGATGAACACTGAAGCTTTCTTT.

The CDR3 DNA is TGTGCCAGCTCACCAGGACAGGGTCGACCAGGGGGTAATAGCAATCAGCCCCAGCATTTT. Its protein product is CASSPGQGRPGGNSNQPQHF. The gene calls are TRBV18 and TRBJ1-5, with 8 nucleotides matching TRBD1. The germline CDR1 and CDR2 sequences are KGHSH and LQKENI. This CDR3 region has 20 residues. The junction had 15 bases not matched to a gene; V was cut back by 2 bases and J by 0 bases.

CDR3 loop: CASSPTGESRQPQHF. The CDR3 DNA reads TGCGCCAGCAGCCCGACAGGGGAAAGTAGACAGCCCCAGCATTTT. J is TRBJ1-5 and V is TRBV10-1, with 8 nucleotides matching TRBD1. Trimming at V came to 6 bases and at J to 7 bases, leaving 11 bases not matched to a gene. The CDR3 consists of 15 residues. Germline-derived CDR1 and CDR2 are WNHNN and SYGVQD (reference sequence).

The rearrangement uses TRBV6-5 and TRBJ1-1, with D possibly TRBD1 on 5 matching bases. The germline V gene has CDR1 MNHEY and CDR2 SVGAGI. The CDR3 sequence is 15 residues long. Trimming took off 2 bases at V and 1 base at J, with 11 bases between the two ends. CDR3 bases: TGTGCCAGCAGTTACGAGGCAGGGTGGAACACTGAAGCTTTCTTT. Its protein product is CASSYEAGWNTEAFF.

The V and J genes are TRBV19 and TRBJ1-2; weak D call: TRBD1 (6 bases). CDR3 length equals 14 residues. V lost 5 bases to trimming and J lost 8 bases, with 18 bases between them. From germline, CDR1 is LNHDA and CDR2 SQIVND (reference sequence). CDR3 residues: CASSSLTGTEGYTF. Here the CDR3 DNA reads TGTGCCAGTAGTTCGTTGACAGGAACGGAGGGCTACACCTTC.

The chain carries TRBV6-2 or TRBV6-3 and TRBJ2-1; possibly TRBD2 for D (6 bases). The V and J ends lost 5 bases and 8 bases respectively, with 22 bases between them. Germline V gene lookup returns CDR1 MNHEY and CDR2 SVGEGT. There are 16 residues in the CDR3. CDR3 DNA: TGTGCCAGCAGTCCGCTCTCTCCCGGGAGACCCCATGAGCAGTTCTTC. It yields the protein CASSPLSPGRPHEQFF.

The CDR3 loop reads CASGNTYEQYF. The CDR3 nucleotides are TGTGCCAGCGGCAACACCTACGAGCAGTACTTC. The genes are TRBV2 and TRBJ2-7; D gene ambiguous. The CDR3 has 11 amino acids. CDR1 is SNHLY and CDR2 is FYNNEI in the germline V gene. V was pared by 8 bases and J by 2 bases, with 7 bases between. Filled out from reference TRBV2 and TRBJ2-7, the complete variable domain reads EPEVTQTPSHQVTQMGQEVILRCVPISNHLYFYWYRQILGQKVEFLVSFYNNEISEKSEIFDDQFSVERPDGSNFTLKIRSTKLEDSAMYFCASGNTYEQYFGPGTRLTVT.

Written as DNA, the CDR3 is TGTGCCAGCTCACCACCCGAGGGTACGCTGTTTTTT. Translating gives CASSPPEGTLFF. V gene TRBV18 combines with J gene TRBJ1-4; D call uncertain. Trimming removed 0 bases at V and 14 bases at J, with 10 bases between. CDR1 is KGHSH, CDR2 LQKENI, per germline. CDR3 length equals 12 residues.

The rearrangement uses TRBV7-2 and TRBJ1-1; D might be TRBD1 (5 bases). Trimming cost V 0 bases and J 4 bases, with 18 bases left between them. This CDR3 spans 17 amino acids. Germline CDR1 is SGHTA and CDR2 is FQGNSA. For the CDR3, the DNA is TGTGCCAGCAGCTTAGCGTATGGAGGGGCGAGGAGCACTGAAGCTTTCTTT. Its protein is CASSLAYGGARSTEAFF.

The chain recombines TRBV24-1 with TRBJ2-1; 13 bases align to TRBD2. The CDR3 spans 13 residues. Germline assignment: CDR1 KGHDR and CDR2 SFDVKD. V shed 10 bases, J shed 7 bases, and the junction held 3 bases outside the gene matches. CDR3 DNA sequence: TGTGCCACGGGACTAGCGGGAATAAATGAGCAGTTCTTC. Its protein product is CATGLAGINEQFF.

This clone was detected a few times. The chain combines TRBV2 with TRBJ2-5; tentatively, D is TRBD1 (6 bases). The CDR3 consists of 13 residues. Germline loops: CDR1 SNHLY, CDR2 FYNNEI. V was pared by 5 bases and J by 4 bases, with 11 bases between. In nucleotides, the CDR3 is TGTGCCAGCAGTTACAGGGTGAGAGAGACCCAGTACTTC. Its translation: CASSYRVRETQYF.

This rearrangement joins TRBV11-3 to TRBJ2-7; 9 bases match TRBD1. Trimming removed 4 bases from V and 5 bases from J; junction bases left unmatched: 12. The germline gives CDR1 SGHNT, CDR2 YENEEA. The CDR3 is 16 residues long. The CDR3 protein is CASSSRTGTGKHEQYF. The CDR3 nucleotides are TGTGCCAGCAGCTCTAGGACCGGGACAGGGAAACACGAGCAGTACTTC.

J is TRBJ2-5 and V is TRBV18, with 7 bases fitting TRBD1. V lost 3 bases and J lost 5; bases outside the gene matches: 6. Germline V lookup: CDR1 KGHSH, CDR2 LQKENI. There are 14 residues in the CDR3. CDR3 region: CASSPGRQGETQYF. As DNA, the CDR3 is TGTGCCAGCTCACCGGGGCGACAGGGTGAGACCCAGTACTTC.

The chain uses TRBV7-2 and TRBJ2-1; 7 bases map to TRBD2. J was trimmed by 7 bases and V by 0 bases; bases with no gene match: 6. Germline V gene lookup returns CDR1 SGHTA and CDR2 FQGNSA. The CDR3 spans 15 residues. The CDR3 is CASSLALAVGNEQFF. CDR3 bases: TGTGCCAGCAGCTTAGCGCTAGCGGTGGGGAATGAGCAGTTCTTC.

This rearrangement joins TRBV25-1 to TRBJ2-1; 7 bases map to TRBD2. Germline assignment: CDR1 MGHDK and CDR2 SYGVNS. The V gene end was trimmed by 5 bases and the J gene end by 7 bases; junction bases not matched to a gene: 8. This CDR3 spans 14 amino acids. The CDR3 nucleotides are TGTGCCAGCAGTAAGTCACTAGCGAGGAATGAGCAGTTCTTC. Its protein product is CASSKSLARNEQFF.

The chain uses TRBV7-9 and TRBJ2-2, with D perhaps TRBD1 (5 bases). The V end was cut by 1 base, the J end by 0 bases, with 9 bases between. The germline V gene encodes CDR1 SEHNR and CDR2 FQNEAQ (reference sequence). The CDR3 has 16 amino acids. CDR3 DNA: TGTGCCAGCAGCTTAGGAATAGGGGCGAACACCGGGGAGCTGTTTTTT. Amino acids: CASSLGIGANTGELFF.

The chain carries TRBV5-6 and TRBJ1-1, with a tentative D call TRBD1 (6 bases). Trimming took 2 bases from V and 10 from J, leaving 9 bases between them. Germline V gene lookup returns CDR1 SGHDT and CDR2 YYEEEE. This CDR3 region has 11 residues. CDR3 protein: CASSFGQSAFF. CDR3 in DNA: TGTGCCAGCAGCTTCGGACAGTCAGCTTTCTTT. The variable domain in full, with the rest retrieved from reference TRBV5-6 and TRBJ1-1, is DAGVTQSPTHLIKTRGQQVTLRCSPKSGHDTVSWYQQALGQGPQFIFQYYEEEERQRGNFPDRFSGHQFPNYSSELNVNALLLGDSALYLCASSFGQSAFFGQGTRLTVV.

The chain uses TRBV3-1 (or the pseudogene TRBV3-2) and TRBJ1-4, with no clear D. Germline V gene sequence: CDR1 LGHDT, CDR2 YNNKEL (reference sequence). Trimming shortened V by 5 bases and J by 3 bases, and 7 bases separated the two germline ends. The CDR3 is 13 residues long. The CDR3 DNA reads TGTGCCAGCAGCAGGCAGGCTAATGAAAAACTGTTTTTT. Amino acids: CASSRQANEKLFF.

The chain recombines TRBV11-2 with TRBJ2-1; the D gene is possibly TRBD2 (5 bases). The CDR3 has 14 residues. V lost 3 bases and J lost 6, with 12 bases in between. Germline V lookup: CDR1 SGHAT, CDR2 FQNNGV. The CDR3 loop reads CASSLGVSGNEQFF. The CDR3 DNA reads TGTGCCAGCAGCTTGGGCGTCAGCGGCAATGAGCAGTTCTTC.

The V and J genes are TRBV5-1 and TRBJ2-1, with 8 positions matching TRBD1. The CDR3 contains 17 residues. Trimming cost V 4 bases and J 4 bases; bases outside gene matches: 13. CDR1 is SGHRS, CDR2 YFSETQ, per germline. CDR3 protein: CASSRPGTGTLYNEQFF. Here the CDR3 DNA reads TGCGCCAGCAGCAGACCCGGGACAGGAACCCTTTACAATGAGCAGTTCTTC.

This clone was counted a single time. The J gene is TRBJ1-1, the V gene TRBV10-1, with 8 bases aligning to TRBD1. The CDR3 is made up of 13 amino acids. Per the germline V gene, CDR1 is WNHNN and CDR2 is SYGVQD (reference sequence). V was pared by 2 bases and J by 5 bases, with 1 base of the junction left unmatched. The CDR3 loop is CASSETGGTEAFF. The CDR3 DNA is TGCGCCAGCAGTGAGACAGGGGGTACTGAAGCTTTCTTT.

The genes are TRBV2 and TRBJ1-2; no clear D gene. The CDR3 is made up of 16 amino acids. The V gene lost 4 bases and the J gene lost 5 bases, with 20 bases spanning the gap. Germline CDR1 SNHLY, CDR2 FYNNEI. CDR3 nucleotides: TGTGCCAGCAGTGCCCTCGGGCTTGGGAGAGCTTATGGCTACACCTTC. This gives the protein CASSALGLGRAYGYTF.

This chain connects TRBV19 to TRBJ1-4; D not certain. The V end lost 7 bases, the J end lost 4 bases, and 10 bases lay between the germline ends. Per the germline V gene, CDR1 is LNHDA and CDR2 is SQIVND (reference sequence). The CDR3 is 13 residues long. CDR3 protein: CASMAWSNEKLFF. CDR3 coding DNA: TGTGCCAGTATGGCTTGGAGTAATGAAAAACTGTTTTTT.

The CDR3 DNA reads as TGCGCCAGCAGCCTGGATGAGGAGCAGTACTTC. Its protein product is CASSLDEEQYF. This chain uses TRBV5-1 with TRBJ2-7, with no clear D. The CDR3 is 11 residues long. V lost 4 bases, J lost 7 bases, and 9 bases lay in between. From germline, CDR1 is SGHRS and CDR2 YFSETQ.

This chain links TRBV6-6 with TRBJ1-3, with D possibly matching TRBD1 (6 bases). The ends were cut back, 6 bases at V and 6 bases at J, with 18 bases in the middle. Germline values: CDR1 MNHNY, CDR2 SVGAGI (reference sequence). The CDR3 has 15 amino acids. Here the CDR3 reads CASRGAPQGSNTIYF. The CDR3 bases are TGTGCCAGCAGGGGGGCGCCTCAGGGTTCAAACACCATATATTTT.